Listed below are T cell receptor beta chains from one sample, sequenced in a study of blood T cells in healthy people across ages. TCRdb reprocessed the 5' RACE reads via MiXCR and lists one record per CDR3 protein. The data contain some 800,000 distinct CDR3 sequences, under 55% of them singletons. The specimen sequenced was blood. The receptors were sampled from a man in his sixties in good health. Both conserved end residues are trimmed from each CDR3.

J gene: TRBJ1-1
V gene: TRBV12-3/TRBV12-4
CDR3 protein: ASSLGGGGTEAF

J gene: TRBJ2-1
V gene: TRBV6-5
CDR3 protein: ASTKDPITSNEQF

J gene: TRBJ2-4
V gene: TRBV7-6
CDR3 protein: ASSLAARGGPSNIQY

J gene: TRBJ2-7
V gene: TRBV7-2
CDR3 protein: ASSFPGQGSEQY

J gene: TRBJ2-1
V gene: TRBV5-1
CDR3 protein: ASSPGQGIEKRNEQF

J gene: TRBJ1-2
V gene: TRBV6-1
CDR3 protein: ASSVQGEDGYT

J gene: .
V gene: TRBV3-1
CDR3 protein: ASSFSGALYEQY

J gene: TRBJ2-1
V gene: TRBV12-3/TRBV12-4
CDR3 protein: ASSPRRSPGDEQF

J gene: TRBJ2-1
V gene: TRBV7-2
CDR3 protein: ASSKGGFYNEQF

J gene: TRBJ1-2
V gene: TRBV11-3
CDR3 protein: ASSLENRGVYT

J gene: TRBJ1-4
V gene: TRBV6-6
CDR3 protein: ASIADSNEKLF

J gene: TRBJ2-7
V gene: TRBV14
CDR3 protein: ASRGQGAKYYEQY

J gene: TRBJ1-2
V gene: TRBV10-2
CDR3 protein: ASSESVSESYGYT

J gene: .
V gene: TRBV6-1
CDR3 protein: ASTLTGGGYEQY

J gene: TRBJ2-7
V gene: TRBV6-6
CDR3 protein: ASSYSPGVGGYEQY

J gene: TRBJ2-1
V gene: TRBV7-2
CDR3 protein: ASSLAQTSGSNEQF

J gene: TRBJ2-4
V gene: TRBV28
CDR3 protein: ASSPLGIAKNIQY

J gene: TRBJ1-2
V gene: TRBV18
CDR3 protein: ASSPRDSYGYT

J gene: TRBJ2-7
V gene: TRBV7-2
CDR3 protein: ASSLERGRGGEQY

J gene: TRBJ2-5
V gene: TRBV4-3
CDR3 protein: ASSQGQGSRETQY

J gene: TRBJ1-2
V gene: TRBV30
CDR3 protein: AWQTPSGYGYT

J gene: TRBJ1-2
V gene: TRBV30
CDR3 protein: ALEGASGYT

J gene: TRBJ1-6
V gene: TRBV18
CDR3 protein: ASSPPKGPGLNNSPLH

J gene: TRBJ1-6
V gene: TRBV10-3
CDR3 protein: ANSQGVKDSPLH

J gene: TRBJ2-1
V gene: TRBV7-3
CDR3 protein: ASSGGLSSYNEQF

J gene: TRBJ2-7
V gene: TRBV27
CDR3 protein: ASSFSPTVRSYEQY

J gene: TRBJ1-2
V gene: TRBV6-5
CDR3 protein: ASKRAGDYGYT

J gene: TRBJ2-2
V gene: TRBV9
CDR3 protein: ASSVGAEGTGELF

J gene: TRBJ2-5
V gene: TRBV5-1
CDR3 protein: ASSLVSGGANYNEQY

J gene: TRBJ2-7
V gene: TRBV7-2
CDR3 protein: ASSLGRVYEQY

J gene: TRBJ1-2
V gene: TRBV10-3
CDR3 protein: AISRQGYGYT

J gene: TRBJ1-1
V gene: TRBV20-1
CDR3 protein: SARPRTGGIITEAF